The rows below give T cell receptor beta chains drawn from one sample of a study of blood T cell repertoires in COVID-19. The method was immunoSEQ multiplex PCR; TCRdb's version includes in-frame clones alone and lacks a portion of them. The profile covers about 55,000 clones, with 90% appearing a single time and roughly 6.2% taken by the ten largest. Source material: peripheral blood. These receptors all come from a man aged 35 to 55 with acute or convalescent COVID-19. CDR3s include the opening cysteine and the closing phenylalanine or tryptophan. The order of the fields is V gene, CDR3 length, clone size, J gene, D gene, CDR3 DNA, CDR3 protein. The D gene is left open where the match is weak. Clone size is given for some rows only: seen once, a few or many times, or a class if the clone is expanded.

TRBV7-2,13,.,TRBJ2-2,.,TGTGCCAGCAGCGGCCCGGGGAGGGGGGAGCTGTTTTTT,CASSGPGRGELFF
TRBV27,11,.,TRBJ2-7,.,TGTGCCAGCAGTCTCTCCTACGAGCAGTACTTC,CASSLSYEQYF
TRBV12-3/TRBV12-4,11,.,TRBJ1-3,.,TGTGCCAGCTCGTTCGGAAACACCATATATTTT,CASSFGNTIYF
TRBV5-5,16,.,TRBJ1-1,.,TGTGCCAGCAGCTTGGATCATGGGGACTCGAACACTGAAGCTTTCTTT,CASSLDHGDSNTEAFF
TRBV11-3,17,.,TRBJ2-1,.,TGTGCCAGCAGCTTACGGGGAGCCTTTAGTTCCTACAATGAGCAGTTCTTC,CASSLRGAFSSYNEQFF
TRBV5-1,14,.,TRBJ2-5,TRBD2,TGCGCCAGCAGCTTTGGCTGGGAGGGCCAGACCCAGTACTTC,CASSFGWEGQTQYF
TRBV29-1,12,.,TRBJ2-5,.,TGCAGCGTTGAAAGTCAGCAAGAGACCCAGTACTTC,CSVESQQETQYF
TRBV30,13,.,TRBJ2-7,TRBD1,TGTGCCTGGGACAGGGGGAGTTCCTACGAGCAGTACTTC,CAWDRGSSYEQYF
TRBV9,16,.,TRBJ2-2,TRBD2,TGTGCCAGCAGCGTAGGGCTAGCGGGGGCCTCCGGGGAGCTGTTTTTT,CASSVGLAGASGELFF
TRBV15,15,.,TRBJ2-5,TRBD1,TGTGCCACCAGCAGAGGGGACAGTGCCGAGGAGACCCAGTACTTC,CATSRGDSAEETQYF
TRBV7-2,12,.,TRBJ1-1,TRBD1,TGTGCCAGCAGCTTAGTCAGGGGGGTAGCTTTCTTT,CASSLVRGVAFF
TRBV15,16,.,TRBJ2-2,.,TGTGCCACCAGTCTAACCTACAGGGAGAACACCGGGGAGCTGTTTTTT,CATSLTYRENTGELFF
TRBV11-2,14,.,TRBJ2-3,TRBD2,TGTGCCAGCAGCCCCGGGACTAGCGCAGATACGCAGTATTTT,CASSPGTSADTQYF
TRBV6-2/TRBV6-3,13,.,TRBJ2-3,.,TGTGCCAGCAGTTCCTTACTGACAGATACGCAGTATTTT,CASSSLLTDTQYF
TRBV6-5,11,.,TRBJ1-2,.,TGTGCCAGCAGCGTCCTATGGTGGTACACCTTC,CASSVLWWYTF
TRBV7-6,15,.,TRBJ2-2,.,TGTGCCAGCAGCTTAGTTGGCGGGGACACCGGGGAGCTGTTTTTT,CASSLVGGDTGELFF
TRBV25-1,15,.,TRBJ2-3,TRBD2,TGTGCCAGCAGTGATCAGACTAGCGGGACAAATACGCAGTATTTT,CASSDQTSGTNTQYF
TRBV19,16,.,TRBJ1-5,TRBD1,TGTGCCAGTAGCACTCCGGGACAGGGGATTAATCAGCCCCAGCATTTT,CASSTPGQGINQPQHF
TRBV24-1,13,.,TRBJ1-1,TRBD1,TGTGCCACCAGTGATCAGGGGGCTGCTGAAGCTTTCTTT,CATSDQGAAEAFF
TRBV10-2,14,.,TRBJ2-1,TRBD2,TGCGCCAGCAGTGGGGCGGGGGGAGACAATGAGCAGTTCTTC,CASSGAGGDNEQFF
TRBV6-5,15,.,TRBJ1-1,.,TGTGCCAGCAGTTCTCCCTTCCGTGGAGGGACTGAAGCTTTCTTT,CASSSPFRGGTEAFF
TRBV3-1/TRBV3-2,14,.,TRBJ1-1,.,TGTGCCAGCAGCCAGGAGGCGGTGGGCACTGAAGCTTTCTTT,CASSQEAVGTEAFF
TRBV27,13,once,TRBJ1-6,TRBD1,TGTGCCAGCAACAGGGACAGCGATTCACCCCTCCACTTT,CASNRDSDSPLHF
TRBV29-1,16,once,TRBJ2-2,TRBD2,TGCAGCGTTGAATTGGGACTAGCGGGACACACCGGGGAGCTGTTTTTT,CSVELGLAGHTGELFF
TRBV5-1,13,.,TRBJ2-1,.,TGCGCCAGCAGCTTACCTAGCGACAATGAGCAGTTCTTC,CASSLPSDNEQFF
TRBV6-2/TRBV6-3,14,.,TRBJ2-1,.,TGTGCCAGCAGTCCGGCCGACTTTTTCAATGAGCAGTTCTTC,CASSPADFFNEQFF
TRBV11-3,15,.,TRBJ2-5,TRBD2,TGTGCCAGCGGTAACAAACTAGCGCGTCAAGAGACCCAGTACTTC,CASGNKLARQETQYF
TRBV18,14,few,TRBJ2-5,.,TGTGCCAGCTCATCGCTAAGGGGCGGAGAGACCCAGTACTTC,CASSSLRGGETQYF
TRBV9,16,.,TRBJ1-1,.,TGTGCCAGCAGCGTAGTCCCGGTGCGCGGCGACACTGAAGCTTTCTTT,CASSVVPVRGDTEAFF
TRBV10-2,15,.,TRBJ2-3,.,TGCGCCAGCAGTGAGGCCGGGATTAAGGCAGATACGCAGTATTTT,CASSEAGIKADTQYF
TRBV19,16,.,TRBJ1-2,TRBD1,TGTGCCAGTAGTGGGACAGGGGCCCCTGGTGGCTATGGCTACACCTTC,CASSGTGAPGGYGYTF
TRBV5-1,17,.,TRBJ2-3,TRBD2,TGCGCCAGCAGCTTGGGGGCACTAGCGAGTAGCACAGATACGCAGTATTTT,CASSLGALASSTDTQYF
TRBV3-1/TRBV3-2,13,.,TRBJ1-5,.,TGTGCCAGTGGGGGCAGCACAAATCAGCCCCAGCATTTT,CASGGSTNQPQHF
TRBV3-1/TRBV3-2,15,.,TRBJ1-6,.,TGTGCCAGCAGCCAAGGAAACAGCAAATATTCACCCCTCCACTTT,CASSQGNSKYSPLHF
TRBV5-4,13,.,TRBJ2-2,.,TGTGCCAGCAGCTCAGGGCCCACCGGGGAGCTGTTTTTT,CASSSGPTGELFF
TRBV6-5,15,.,TRBJ2-7,TRBD2,TGTGCCAGCAGCCCGGGGGGGCCTCGCTCCTACGAGCAGTACTTC,CASSPGGPRSYEQYF
TRBV27,16,.,TRBJ1-5,TRBD1,TGTGCCAGCAGTTTATCGCTGACAGGGAGTAGGCAGCCCCAGCATTTT,CASSLSLTGSRQPQHF
TRBV5-1,13,once,TRBJ2-1,.,TGCGCCAGCAGCCACGGGTCTAACAATGAGCAGTTCTTC,CASSHGSNNEQFF
TRBV30,15,.,TRBJ1-6,.,TGTGCCTGGAGTCTATCACAGGGTTTCAATTCACCCCTCCACTTT,CAWSLSQGFNSPLHF
TRBV4-2,16,.,TRBJ2-3,TRBD2,TGTGCCAGCAGCCAAGTTTCTAGCGGCCGCACAGATACGCAGTATTTT,CASSQVSSGRTDTQYF
TRBV11-3,15,.,TRBJ2-5,TRBD1,TGTGCCAGCAGCTCGGGACAGGGGAATTTGGAGACCCAGTACTTC,CASSSGQGNLETQYF
TRBV27,16,.,TRBJ2-1,TRBD2,TGTGCCAGCAGCTCCATTAGCGGGGGATTCGGCAATGAGCAGTTCTTC,CASSSISGGFGNEQFF
TRBV27,14,.,TRBJ2-6,.,TGTGCCAGCAGCTATCTCTCTGGGGCCAACGTCCTGACTTTC,CASSYLSGANVLTF
TRBV5-1,15,.,TRBJ2-7,.,TGCGCCAGCAGACGTGTGGGGGATCCAGGGGACGAGCAGTACTTC,CASRRVGDPGDEQYF
TRBV10-3,14,.,TRBJ2-1,TRBD2,TGTGCCATCAGGAGGACTAGCGGTCTCAATGAGCAGTTCTTC,CAIRRTSGLNEQFF
TRBV25-1,18,few,TRBJ2-5,TRBD2,TGTGCCAGCAGTGAAAGTCCGCCGACTAGCGGCAACCAAGAGACCCAGTACTTC,CASSESPPTSGNQETQYF
TRBV2,13,.,TRBJ1-1,TRBD1,TGTGCCAGCAATGGACAGGGGGGCACTGAAGCTTTCTTT,CASNGQGGTEAFF
TRBV5-1,13,.,TRBJ1-1,.,TGCGCCAGCAGCTTGCTCGGGAACACTGAAGCTTTCTTT,CASSLLGNTEAFF